This T cell receptor beta chain was recovered during a study of neoadjuvant nivolumab and ipilimumab in lung cancer. Study results and caveats: TCR clonality did not significantly correlate with pathologic tumor regression. Compared with tumor-adjacent uninvolved lung, resected tumors showed greater richness and clonality. Blood richness before therapy tracked richness in tumors resected after neoadjuvant therapy. Only two of four nivolumab-treated tumors gained richness and clonality by surgery.

TCRdb's table, derived via immunoSEQ multiplex PCR, lists solely in-frame clones and lacks some. The sample shows 10,000 or so clones, 65% to 85% of them seen only once. The CDR3 runs 14 residues. Germline loops: CDR1 SEHNR, CDR2 FQNEAQ (reference sequence). V dropped 7 bases and J dropped 6 bases, with 18 bases sitting between them. About this clone itself: Its antigen is as yet unknown.

The rearrangement uses TRBV7-9 and TRBJ1-1, with TRBD1 as a possible D gene (5 bases). The source was peripheral blood, collected before neoadjuvant nivolumab, alone or with ipilimumab. The source is an adult with non-small cell lung cancer. The CDR3 is CASTNVGGWAEAFF. The CDR3 nucleotides read TGTGCCAGCACTAATGTGGGGGGTTGGGCTGAAGCTTTCTTT.